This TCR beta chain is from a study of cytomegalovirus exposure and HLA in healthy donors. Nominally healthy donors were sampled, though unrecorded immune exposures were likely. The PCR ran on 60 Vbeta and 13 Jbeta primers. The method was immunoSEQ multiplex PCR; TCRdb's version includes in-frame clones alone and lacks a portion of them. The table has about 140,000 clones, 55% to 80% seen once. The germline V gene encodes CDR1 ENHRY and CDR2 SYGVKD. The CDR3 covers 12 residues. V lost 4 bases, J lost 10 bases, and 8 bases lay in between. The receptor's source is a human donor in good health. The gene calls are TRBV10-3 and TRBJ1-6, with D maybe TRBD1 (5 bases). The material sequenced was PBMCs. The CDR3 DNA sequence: TGTGCCATCAGTGCAGGGAGGTCACCCCTCCACTTT. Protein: CAISAGRSPLHF.